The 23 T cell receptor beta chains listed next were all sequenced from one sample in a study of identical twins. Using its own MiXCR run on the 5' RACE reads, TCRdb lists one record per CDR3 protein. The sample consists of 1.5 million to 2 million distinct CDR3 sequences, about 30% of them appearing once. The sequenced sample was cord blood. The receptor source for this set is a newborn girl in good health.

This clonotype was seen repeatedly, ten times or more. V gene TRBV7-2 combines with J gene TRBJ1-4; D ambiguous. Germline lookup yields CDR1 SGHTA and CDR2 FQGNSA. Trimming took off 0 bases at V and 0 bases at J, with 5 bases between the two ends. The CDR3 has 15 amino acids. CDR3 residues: CASSLAQATNEKLFF. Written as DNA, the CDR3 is TGTGCCAGCAGCTTAGCTCAGGCAACTAATGAAAAACTGTTTTTT.

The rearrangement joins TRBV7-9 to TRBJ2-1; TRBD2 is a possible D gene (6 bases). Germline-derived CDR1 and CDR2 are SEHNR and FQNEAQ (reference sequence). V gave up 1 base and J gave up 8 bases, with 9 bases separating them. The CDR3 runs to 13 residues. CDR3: CASSLGEVDEQFF. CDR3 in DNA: TGTGCCAGCAGCTTAGGGGAGGTAGATGAGCAGTTCTTC. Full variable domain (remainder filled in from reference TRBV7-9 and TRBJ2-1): DTGVSQNPRHKITKRGQNVTFRCDPISEHNRLYWYRQTLGQGPEFLTYFQNEAQLEKSRLLSDRFSAERPKGSFSTLEIQRTEQGDSAMYLCASSLGEVDEQFFGPGTRLTVL.

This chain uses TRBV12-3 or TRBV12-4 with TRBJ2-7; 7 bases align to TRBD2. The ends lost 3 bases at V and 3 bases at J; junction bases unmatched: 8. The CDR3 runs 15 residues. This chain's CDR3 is CASSLGGGPIYEQYF. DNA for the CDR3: TGTGCCAGCAGTTTGGGGGGAGGGCCCATCTACGAGCAGTACTTC.

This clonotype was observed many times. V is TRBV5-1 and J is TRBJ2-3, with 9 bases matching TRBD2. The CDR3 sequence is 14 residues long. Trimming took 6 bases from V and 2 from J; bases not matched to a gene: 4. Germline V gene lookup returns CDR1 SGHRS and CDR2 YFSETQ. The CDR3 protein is CASTRLADTDTQYF. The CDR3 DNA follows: TGCGCCAGCACCAGACTAGCGGACACAGATACGCAGTATTTT.

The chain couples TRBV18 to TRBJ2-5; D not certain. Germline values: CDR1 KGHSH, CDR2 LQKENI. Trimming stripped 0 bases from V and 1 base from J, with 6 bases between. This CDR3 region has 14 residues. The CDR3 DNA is TGTGCCAGCTCACCACCGGCTAGCCAAGAGACCCAGTACTTC. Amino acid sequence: CASSPPASQETQYF.

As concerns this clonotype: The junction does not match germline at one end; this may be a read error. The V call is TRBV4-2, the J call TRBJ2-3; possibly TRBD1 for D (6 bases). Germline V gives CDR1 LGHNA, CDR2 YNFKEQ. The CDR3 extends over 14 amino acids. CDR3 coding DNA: TGTGCCAGCAGCCAAGAGGACAGCACAGATCCGCAGTATTTT. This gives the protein CASSQEDSTDPQYF.

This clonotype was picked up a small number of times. The CDR3 nucleotides are TGTGCCAGCAGTGAATCGGGGACCAACTATGGCTACACCTTC. This encodes CASSESGTNYGYTF. The chain is built from TRBV25-1 and TRBJ1-2; perhaps TRBD1 as D (5 bases). CDR3 size: 14 residues. Germline CDR1 is MGHDK and CDR2 is SYGVNS. Trimming pared 1 base from V and 2 bases from J, leaving 8 bases between.

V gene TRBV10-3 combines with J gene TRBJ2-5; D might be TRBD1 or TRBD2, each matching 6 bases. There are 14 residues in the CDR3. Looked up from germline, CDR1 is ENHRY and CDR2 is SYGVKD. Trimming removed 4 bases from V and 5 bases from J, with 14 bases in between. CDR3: CAISGGGLAETQYF. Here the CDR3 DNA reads TGTGCCATCAGTGGAGGGGGGCTAGCGGAGACCCAGTACTTC.

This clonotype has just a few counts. The CDR3 region has the DNA TGTGCCAGCAGTGAATCCAGGGGGGTCTACGAGCAGTACTTC. Protein sequence: CASSESRGVYEQYF. This sequence joins TRBV2 and TRBJ2-7, with D tentatively TRBD1 (7 bases). Germline assignment: CDR1 SNHLY and CDR2 FYNNEI. The CDR3 spans 14 residues. Trimming stripped 2 bases from V and 3 bases from J, with 11 bases between.

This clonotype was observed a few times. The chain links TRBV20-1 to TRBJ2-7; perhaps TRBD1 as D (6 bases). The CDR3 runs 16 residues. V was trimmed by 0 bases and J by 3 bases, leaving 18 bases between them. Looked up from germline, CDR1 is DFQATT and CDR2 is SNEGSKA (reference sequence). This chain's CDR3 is CSARDLYHRVNYEQYF. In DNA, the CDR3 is TGCAGTGCTAGAGATCTCTACCACAGGGTGAACTACGAGCAGTACTTC.

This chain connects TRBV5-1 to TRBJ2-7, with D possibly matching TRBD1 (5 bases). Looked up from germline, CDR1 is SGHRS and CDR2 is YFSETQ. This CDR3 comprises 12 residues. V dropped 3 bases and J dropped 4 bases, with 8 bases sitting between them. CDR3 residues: CASSWGRYEQYF. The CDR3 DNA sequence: TGCGCCAGCAGCTGGGGCAGATACGAGCAGTACTTC.

The CDR3 DNA sequence: TGTGCCAGCAGCTTAGACGCGGGACTAGTGGGGTTCAGCTCCTACGAGCAGTACTTC. This encodes CASSLDAGLVGFSSYEQYF. This chain connects TRBV7-8 to TRBJ2-7; 8 bases align to TRBD2. J lost 0 bases, V lost 1 base, and 14 bases had no gene match. The CDR3 is 19 residues long. Germline V gives CDR1 SGHVS, CDR2 FQNEAQ.

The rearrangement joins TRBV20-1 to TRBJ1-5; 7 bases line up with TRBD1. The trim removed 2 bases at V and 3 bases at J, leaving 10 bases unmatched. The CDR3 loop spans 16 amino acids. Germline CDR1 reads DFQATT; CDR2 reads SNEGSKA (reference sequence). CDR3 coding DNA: TGCAGTGCTAGACCTATAACAGGGGCCGACAATCAGCCCCAGCATTTT. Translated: CSARPITGADNQPQHF.

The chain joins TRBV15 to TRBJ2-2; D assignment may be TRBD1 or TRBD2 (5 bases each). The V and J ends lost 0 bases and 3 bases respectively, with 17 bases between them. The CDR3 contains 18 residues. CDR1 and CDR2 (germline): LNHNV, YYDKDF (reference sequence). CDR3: CATSRDGGKPRDTGELFF. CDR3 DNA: TGTGCCACCAGCAGAGATGGAGGAAAACCCAGGGACACCGGGGAGCTGTTTTTT.

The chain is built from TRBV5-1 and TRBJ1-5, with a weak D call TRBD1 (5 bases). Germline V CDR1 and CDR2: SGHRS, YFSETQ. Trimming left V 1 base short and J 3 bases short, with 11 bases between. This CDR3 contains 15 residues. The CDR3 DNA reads TGCGCCAGCAGCTTGCAGGGAGGGGTCAATCAGCCCCAGCATTTT. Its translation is CASSLQGGVNQPQHF.

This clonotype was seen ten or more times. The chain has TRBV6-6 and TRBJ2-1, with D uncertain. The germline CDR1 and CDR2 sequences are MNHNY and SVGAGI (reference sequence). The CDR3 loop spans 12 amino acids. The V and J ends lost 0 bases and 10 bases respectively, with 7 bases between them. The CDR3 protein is CASSYSRGEQFF. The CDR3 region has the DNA TGTGCCAGCAGTTACTCTCGCGGAGAGCAGTTCTTC.

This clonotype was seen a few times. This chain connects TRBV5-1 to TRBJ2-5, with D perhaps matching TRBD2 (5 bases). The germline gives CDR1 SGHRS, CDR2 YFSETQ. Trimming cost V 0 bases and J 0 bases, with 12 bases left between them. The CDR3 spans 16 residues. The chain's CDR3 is CASSLGSSGNQETQYF. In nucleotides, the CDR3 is TGCGCCAGCAGCTTGGGTAGCAGCGGAAACCAAGAGACCCAGTACTTC.

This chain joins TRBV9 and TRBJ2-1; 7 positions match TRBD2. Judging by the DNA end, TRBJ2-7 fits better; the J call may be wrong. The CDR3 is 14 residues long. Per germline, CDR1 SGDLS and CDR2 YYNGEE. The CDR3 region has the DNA TGTGCCAGCCCCCGCGGGAGCTCCTACAATGAGCAGTACTTC. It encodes CASPRGSSYNEQYF.

CDR3 in DNA: TGCGCCAGCAGCTTGGCCCGATCGGGGGACACAGATACGCAGTATTTT. Translating gives CASSLARSGDTDTQYF. J is TRBJ2-3 and V is TRBV5-1; perhaps TRBD2 as D (6 bases). Trimming cost V 0 bases and J 2 bases, with 13 bases left between them. Germline V gene sequence: CDR1 SGHRS, CDR2 YFSETQ. This CDR3 spans 16 amino acids.

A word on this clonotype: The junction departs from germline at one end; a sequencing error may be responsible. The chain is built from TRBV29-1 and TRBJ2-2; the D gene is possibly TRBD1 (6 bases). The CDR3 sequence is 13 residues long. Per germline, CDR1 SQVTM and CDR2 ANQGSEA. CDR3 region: CSVDTGNTEELFF. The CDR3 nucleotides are TGCAGCGTTGATACAGGGAACACCGAGGAGCTGTTTTTT.

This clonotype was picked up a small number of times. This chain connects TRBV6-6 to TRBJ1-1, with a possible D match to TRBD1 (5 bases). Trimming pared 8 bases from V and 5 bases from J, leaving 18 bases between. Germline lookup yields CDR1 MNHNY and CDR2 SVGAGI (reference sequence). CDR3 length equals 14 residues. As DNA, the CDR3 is TGTGCCAGCGGGTCCTTGCGTTGGGGGACTGAAGCTTTCTTT. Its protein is CASGSLRWGTEAFF.

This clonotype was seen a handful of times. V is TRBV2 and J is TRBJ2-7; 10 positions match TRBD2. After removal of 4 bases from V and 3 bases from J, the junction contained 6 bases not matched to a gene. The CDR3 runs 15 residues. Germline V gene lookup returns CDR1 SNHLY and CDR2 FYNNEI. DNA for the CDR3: TGTGCCAGCAGTGGCGACAGGACTAGCGGCTACGAGCAGTACTTC. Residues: CASSGDRTSGYEQYF.

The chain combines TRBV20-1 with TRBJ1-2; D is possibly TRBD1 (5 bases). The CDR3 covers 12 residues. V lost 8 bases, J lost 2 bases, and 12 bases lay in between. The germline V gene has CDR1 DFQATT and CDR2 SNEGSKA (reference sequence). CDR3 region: CSPPQENYGYTF. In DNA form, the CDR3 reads TGCAGTCCTCCACAGGAGAACTATGGCTACACCTTC.